This entry lists 3 T cell receptor beta chains sequenced from one sample in a study of blood T cell repertoires in COVID-19. Repertoires were generated with immunoSEQ multiplex PCR, while TCRdb's copy carries only in-frame clones and drops some. The table shows under 250,000 clones, with 84% occurring only once. Sequenced material: peripheral blood. The receptor set was obtained from a middle-aged woman who had recovered from COVID-19.

This clone was counted a few times. The rearrangement links TRBV6-1 to TRBJ2-7, with TRBD2 as a possible D gene (7 bases). V lost 4 bases to trimming and J lost 0 bases, with 16 bases between them. CDR3 size: 16 residues. Germline V gene sequence: CDR1 MNHNS, CDR2 SASEGT. CDR3 region: CASSGEGGRGSYEQYF. CDR3 nucleotide sequence: TGTGCCAGCAGTGGTGAGGGGGGGAGGGGCTCCTACGAGCAGTACTTC.

The CDR3 DNA is TGTGCCAGCAGCAATGGACTAGCGGGTACCCTAGAGACCCAGTACTTC. It is translated as CASSNGLAGTLETQYF. This chain joins TRBV11-1 and TRBJ2-5; TRBD2 aligns across 11 bases. J lost 4 bases, V lost 5 bases, and 9 bases had no gene match. Germline values: CDR1 SGHAT, CDR2 FQDESV (reference sequence). CDR3 length: 16 amino acids.

The rearrangement links TRBV7-9 to TRBJ1-3, with no clear D. V was shortened by 8 bases and J by 4 bases, with 9 bases between the two germline ends. Germline values: CDR1 SEHNR, CDR2 FQNEAQ (reference sequence). There are 12 residues in the CDR3. The CDR3 nucleotides are TGTGCCAGCGCCGGAGGGGGAAACACCATATATTTT. Translated: CASAGGGNTIYF. Variable domain in full (rest from reference TRBV7-9 and TRBJ1-3): DTGVSQNPRHKITKRGQNVTFRCDPISEHNRLYWYRQTLGQGPEFLTYFQNEAQLEKSRLLSDRFSAERPKGSFSTLEIQRTEQGDSAMYLCASAGGGNTIYFGEGSWLTVV.